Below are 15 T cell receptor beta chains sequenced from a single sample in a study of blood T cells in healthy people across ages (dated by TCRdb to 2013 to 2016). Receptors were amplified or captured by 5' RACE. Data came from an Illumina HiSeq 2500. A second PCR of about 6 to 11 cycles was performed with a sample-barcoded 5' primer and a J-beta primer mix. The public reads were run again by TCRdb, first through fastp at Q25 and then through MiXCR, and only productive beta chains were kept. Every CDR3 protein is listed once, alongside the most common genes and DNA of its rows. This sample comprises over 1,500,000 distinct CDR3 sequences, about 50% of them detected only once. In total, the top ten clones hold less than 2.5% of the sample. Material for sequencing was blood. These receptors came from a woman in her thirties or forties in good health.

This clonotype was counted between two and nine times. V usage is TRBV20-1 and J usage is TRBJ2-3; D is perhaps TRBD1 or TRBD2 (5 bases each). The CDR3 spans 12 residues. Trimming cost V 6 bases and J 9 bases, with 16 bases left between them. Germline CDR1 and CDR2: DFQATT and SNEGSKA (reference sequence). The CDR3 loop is CSARDGPLTQYF. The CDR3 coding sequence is TGCAGTGCCAGGGACGGCCCACTCACGCAGTATTTT.

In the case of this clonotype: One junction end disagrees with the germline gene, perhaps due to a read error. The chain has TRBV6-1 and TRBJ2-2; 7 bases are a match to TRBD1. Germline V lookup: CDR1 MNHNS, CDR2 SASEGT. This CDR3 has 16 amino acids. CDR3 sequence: CASSDDRETQYGVLFF. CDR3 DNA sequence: TGTGCCAGCAGTGACGACAGGGAGACCCAATACGGGGTGCTGTTTTTT.

CDR3 region: CALSQGANYGYTF. The CDR3 region has the DNA TGTGCCCTCTCACAGGGGGCAAACTATGGCTACACCTTC. The chain uses TRBV12-3 or TRBV12-4 and TRBJ1-2; 9 bases line up with TRBD1. CDR3 size: 13 residues. V lost 11 bases, J lost 2 bases, and 6 bases stayed unmatched.

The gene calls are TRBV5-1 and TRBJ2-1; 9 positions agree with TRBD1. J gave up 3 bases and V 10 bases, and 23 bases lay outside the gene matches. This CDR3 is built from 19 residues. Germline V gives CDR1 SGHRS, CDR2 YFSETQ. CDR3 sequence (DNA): TGCGCCTCAAAAAGGGGGGTAGGGACAGGGAATCCTGTCTACAATGAGCAGTTCTTC. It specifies CASKRGVGTGNPVYNEQFF.

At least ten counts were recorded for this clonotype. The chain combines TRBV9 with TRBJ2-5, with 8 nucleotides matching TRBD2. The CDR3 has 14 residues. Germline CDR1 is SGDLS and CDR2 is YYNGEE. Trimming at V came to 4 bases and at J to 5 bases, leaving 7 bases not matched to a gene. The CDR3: CASSYGGGLETQYF. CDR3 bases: TGTGCCAGCAGCTACGGGGGGGGCCTCGAGACCCAGTACTTC.

The CDR3 loop reads CASSSQTGSQGSGKLFF. The CDR3 coding sequence is TGTGCCAGCAGTTCCCAGACGGGGAGCCAGGGGTCGGGAAAACTGTTTTTT. The rearrangement links TRBV12-3 or TRBV12-4 to TRBJ1-4, with D possibly being TRBD1 (6 bases). Trimming took off 4 bases at V and 10 bases at J, with 25 bases between the two ends. CDR3 length: 17 residues.

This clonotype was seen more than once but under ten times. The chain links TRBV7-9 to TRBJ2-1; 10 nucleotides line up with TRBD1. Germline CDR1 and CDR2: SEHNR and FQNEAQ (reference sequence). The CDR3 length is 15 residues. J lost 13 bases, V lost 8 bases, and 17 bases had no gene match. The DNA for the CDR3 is TGTGCCAGCTCTCGGGGGACAGGGGATAAGCCTTTTCAGTTCTTC. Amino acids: CASSRGTGDKPFQFF.

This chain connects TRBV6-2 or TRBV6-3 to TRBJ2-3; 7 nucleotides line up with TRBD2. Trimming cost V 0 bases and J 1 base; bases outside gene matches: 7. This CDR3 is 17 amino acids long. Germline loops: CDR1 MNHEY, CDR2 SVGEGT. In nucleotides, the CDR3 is TGTGCCAGCAGTTACTCGCCAAGTGCGGGAGGCACAGATACGCAGTATTTT. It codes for CASSYSPSAGGTDTQYF.

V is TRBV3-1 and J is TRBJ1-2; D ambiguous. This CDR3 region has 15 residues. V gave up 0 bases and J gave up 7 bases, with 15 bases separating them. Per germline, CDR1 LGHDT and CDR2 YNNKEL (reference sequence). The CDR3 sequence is CASSQDPRRAVGYTF. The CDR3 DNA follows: TGTGCCAGCAGCCAAGATCCCAGAAGGGCGGTTGGCTACACCTTC.

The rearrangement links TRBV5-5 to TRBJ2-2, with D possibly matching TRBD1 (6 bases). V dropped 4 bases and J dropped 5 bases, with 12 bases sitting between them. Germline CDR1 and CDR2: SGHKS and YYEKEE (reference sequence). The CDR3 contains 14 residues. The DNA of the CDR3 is TGTGCCAGCAGCCTCAGGACAGTTACCGGGGAGCTGTTTTTT. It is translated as CASSLRTVTGELFF.

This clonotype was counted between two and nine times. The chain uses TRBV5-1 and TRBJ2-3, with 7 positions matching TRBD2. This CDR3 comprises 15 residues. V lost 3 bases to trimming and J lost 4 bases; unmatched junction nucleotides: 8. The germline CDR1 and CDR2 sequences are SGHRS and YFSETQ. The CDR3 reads CASSSTSGVADTQYF. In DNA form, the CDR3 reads TGCGCCAGCAGCTCGACGAGCGGGGTAGCAGATACGCAGTATTTT.

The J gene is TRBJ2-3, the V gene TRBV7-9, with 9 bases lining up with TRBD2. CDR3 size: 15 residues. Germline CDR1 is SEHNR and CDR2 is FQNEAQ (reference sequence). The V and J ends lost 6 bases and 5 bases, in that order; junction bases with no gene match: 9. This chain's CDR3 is CASRGGGGRGDTQYF. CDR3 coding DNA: TGTGCCAGCAGGGGCGGGGGGGGACGCGGAGATACGCAGTATTTT.

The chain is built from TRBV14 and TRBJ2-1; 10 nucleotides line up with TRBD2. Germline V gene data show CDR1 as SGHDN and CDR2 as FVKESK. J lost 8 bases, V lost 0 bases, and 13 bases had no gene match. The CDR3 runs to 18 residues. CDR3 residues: CASSQDRFPASGGDEQFF. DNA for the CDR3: TGTGCCAGCAGCCAAGATCGTTTTCCTGCTAGCGGGGGCGATGAGCAGTTCTTC.

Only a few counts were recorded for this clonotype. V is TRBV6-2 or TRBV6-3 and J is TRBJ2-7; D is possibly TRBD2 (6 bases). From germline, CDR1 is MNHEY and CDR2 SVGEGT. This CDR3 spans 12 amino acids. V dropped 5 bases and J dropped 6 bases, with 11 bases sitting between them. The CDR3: CASSDPGSEQYF. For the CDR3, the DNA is TGTGCCAGCAGTGATCCCGGGAGCGAGCAGTACTTC.

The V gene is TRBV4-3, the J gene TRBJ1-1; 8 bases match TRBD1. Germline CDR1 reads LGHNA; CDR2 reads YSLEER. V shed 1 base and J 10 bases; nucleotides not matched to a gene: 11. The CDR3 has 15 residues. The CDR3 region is CASSQVGQGLGRAFF. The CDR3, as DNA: TGCGCCAGCAGCCAAGTTGGACAGGGCCTCGGGAGAGCTTTCTTT.